What follows are 20 T cell receptor beta chains derived from one specimen sequenced in a study of cytomegalovirus exposure and HLA in healthy donors. Sequencing used immunoSEQ multiplex PCR; TCRdb keeps in-frame clones, though not all of them. Here the sample spans some 60,000 clones, approximately 96% being singletons. Sequencing used PBMCs. Receptors were obtained from a man younger than 35 in good health and CMV-seronegative.

The chain couples TRBV30 to TRBJ1-2; the match to TRBD1 covers 8 bases. The CDR3 extends over 16 amino acids. Germline assignment: CDR1 GTSNPN and CDR2 SVGIG (reference sequence). The V and J ends lost 4 bases and 4 bases, in that order; junction bases with no gene match: 14. CDR3 DNA: TGTGCCTGGACTCTTGGACAGGGTTACGTCGGCTATGGCTACACCTTC. As protein: CAWTLGQGYVGYGYTF.

This sequence joins TRBV6-1 and TRBJ2-7, with TRBD2 matching over 12 bases. V dropped 9 bases and J dropped 1; count of bases not matched to a gene: 4. The CDR3 covers 14 residues. Germline CDR1 is MNHNS and CDR2 is SASEGT. CDR3 in DNA: TGTGCCAGTCTAGCGGGAGGGCCATCCTACGAGCAGTACTTC. Its protein is CASLAGGPSYEQYF.

The rearrangement joins TRBV18 to TRBJ1-4; possibly TRBD1 for D (5 bases). The germline CDR1 and CDR2 sequences are KGHSH and LQKENI. The CDR3 spans 15 residues. V was shortened by 1 base and J by 6 bases, with 12 bases between the two germline ends. The CDR3 reads CASSPREGRYEKLFF. CDR3 coding DNA: TGTGCCAGCTCACCACGGGAGGGGCGGTATGAAAAACTGTTTTTT.

The chain combines TRBV10-1 with TRBJ1-1; TRBD1 matches at 8 bases. Trimming at V came to 6 bases and at J to 2 bases, leaving 5 bases not matched to a gene. This CDR3 contains 14 residues. CDR1 and CDR2 from the germline V gene are WNHNN and SYGVQD (reference sequence). CDR3: CASRQGGFNTEAFF. CDR3 sequence (DNA): TGCGCCAGCAGACAGGGGGGATTCAACACTGAAGCTTTCTTT.

The J gene is TRBJ2-2, the V gene TRBV4-3; a possible D gene is TRBD1 (6 bases). The germline V and J ends were trimmed by 1 base and 1 base, with 10 bases remaining between them. The CDR3 runs 16 residues. CDR1 and CDR2 from the germline V gene are LGHNA and YSLEER. CDR3 DNA: TGCGCCAGCAGCCAAGCGGCACAGGGGAACACCGGGGAGCTGTTTTTT. It encodes CASSQAAQGNTGELFF.

The chain carries TRBV2 and TRBJ2-7; D possibly corresponds to TRBD1 (5 bases). Germline V gene sequence: CDR1 SNHLY, CDR2 FYNNEI. The CDR3 runs to 13 residues. V was cut by 9 bases and J by 1 base, with 13 bases left in between. The CDR3: CASRADSSYEQYF. CDR3 DNA: TGTGCCAGTAGGGCCGACAGTTCCTACGAGCAGTACTTC.

The chain uses TRBV28 and TRBJ2-3; perhaps TRBD1 as D (6 bases). The CDR3 extends over 14 amino acids. The V and J ends lost 5 bases and 0 bases respectively, with 9 bases between them. The germline V gene encodes CDR1 MDHEN and CDR2 SYDVKM. For the CDR3, the DNA is TGTGCCAGCAGTCCACAGGGAAGCACAGATACGCAGTATTTT. It translates to CASSPQGSTDTQYF.

V usage is TRBV9 and J usage is TRBJ1-2; D not certain. The CDR3 length is 15 residues. The V gene's germline CDR1 is SGDLS and CDR2 YYNGEE. The V and J ends lost 3 bases and 3 bases respectively, with 15 bases between them. The CDR3 is CASSATTGNDYGYTF. CDR3 coding DNA: TGTGCCAGCAGCGCAACTACCGGGAACGACTATGGCTACACCTTC.

This chain uses TRBV27 with TRBJ2-3; possibly TRBD1 for D (6 bases). The CDR3 has 15 amino acids. Germline CDR1 is MNHEY and CDR2 is SMNVEV (reference sequence). V lost 6 bases, J lost 5 bases, and 18 bases lay in between. This chain's CDR3 is CASRPPTGYEDTQYF. The CDR3 DNA follows: TGTGCCAGCAGACCCCCCACAGGGTATGAAGATACGCAGTATTTT.

The chain uses TRBV29-1 and TRBJ2-3, with a possible D match to TRBD2 (6 bases). V lost 7 bases, J lost 3 bases, and 17 bases lay in between. The germline CDR1 and CDR2 sequences are SQVTM and ANQGSEA. The CDR3 contains 14 residues. DNA for the CDR3: TGCAGCGGGGGGAGGCGGGAACAAACAGATACGCAGTATTTT. It yields the protein CSGGRREQTDTQYF.

The chain is built from TRBV11-2 and TRBJ2-4, with 15 bases matching TRBD2. V lost 2 bases and J lost 5; bases outside the gene matches: 1. The CDR3 consists of 16 residues. The V gene's germline CDR1 is SGHAT and CDR2 FQNNGV. The CDR3 DNA sequence: TGTGCCAGCAGCTTAAGGACTAGCGGGAGGGAAAACATTCAGTACTTC. Residues: CASSLRTSGRENIQYF. Combining the CDR3 with reference TRBV11-2 and TRBJ2-4 gives the whole variable domain EAGVAQSPRYKIIEKRQSVAFWCNPISGHATLYWYQQILGQGPKLLIQFQNNGVVDDSQLPKDRFSAERLKGVDSTLKIQPAKLEDSAVYLCASSLRTSGRENIQYFGAGTRLSVL.

The V and J genes are TRBV12-5 and TRBJ1-1; D possibly corresponds to TRBD1 (6 bases). Germline CDR1 reads LGHNT; CDR2 reads FRNRAP. The CDR3 contains 16 residues. Trimming removed 2 bases from V and 5 bases from J, with 18 bases in between. CDR3 loop: CASGLSPARGSTEAFF. In nucleotides, the CDR3 is TGTGCTAGTGGTTTGTCCCCGGCCAGGGGTTCGACTGAAGCTTTCTTT.

This chain uses TRBV29-1 with TRBJ2-5; no firm D call. V lost 7 bases and J 5 bases, leaving 8 bases between the germline ends. The CDR3 covers 10 residues. Germline V gives CDR1 SQVTM, CDR2 ANQGSEA. The CDR3: CSAQQETQYF. The DNA of the CDR3 is TGCAGCGCCCAACAGGAGACCCAGTACTTC.

The chain couples TRBV27 to TRBJ1-5, with a tentative D call TRBD1 (5 bases). Looked up from germline, CDR1 is MNHEY and CDR2 is SMNVEV (reference sequence). The V end was cut by 3 bases, the J end by 13 bases, with 16 bases between. The CDR3 contains 13 residues. CDR3 DNA sequence: TGTGCCAGCAGTTTTTTGGATGGAGGGGCTCAGCATTTT. Its translation: CASSFLDGGAQHF.

The rearrangement uses TRBV4-1 and TRBJ2-1; D is ambiguous. Between the trimmed V and J ends, which lost 0 bases and 8 bases, there was a span of 8 bases. Per the germline V gene, CDR1 is MGHRA and CDR2 is YSYEKL. The CDR3 extends over 13 amino acids. Here the CDR3 reads CASSQDRQDEQFF. DNA for the CDR3: TGCGCCAGCAGCCAAGATCGGCAGGATGAGCAGTTCTTC.

The chain recombines TRBV2 with TRBJ1-5; 7 nucleotides match TRBD1. The CDR3 totals 14 residues. Looked up from germline, CDR1 is SNHLY and CDR2 is FYNNEI. With V trimmed by 4 bases and J by 7 bases, 7 bases remained unmatched. The CDR3 nucleotides read TGTGCCAGCAGTGGACAGGGATTTTTACAGCCCCAGCATTTT. This encodes CASSGQGFLQPQHF.

This clone is a singleton in its sample. CDR3 in amino acids: CASRKTSGIDDTQYF. The DNA for the CDR3 is TGTGCCAGTAGGAAGACTAGCGGGATAGATGATACGCAGTATTTT. The rearrangement uses TRBV19 and TRBJ2-3, with 11 bases lining up with TRBD2. The J segment lost 6 bases and the V segment lost 6 bases, leaving 8 bases of the junction unmatched. The CDR3 contains 15 residues. Germline V gene sequence: CDR1 LNHDA, CDR2 SQIVND (reference sequence). The full variable domain, its missing parts supplied by reference TRBV19 and TRBJ2-3, is DGGITQSPKYLFRKEGQNVTLSCEQNLNHDAMYWYRQDPGQGLRLIYYSQIVNDFQKGDIAEGYSVSREKKESFPLTVTSAQKNPTAFYLCASRKTSGIDDTQYFGPGTRLTVL.

The chain has TRBV7-2 and TRBJ2-6; D possibly corresponds to TRBD1 (5 bases). The germline V and J ends were trimmed by 5 bases and 0 bases, with 14 bases remaining between them. From germline, CDR1 is SGHTA and CDR2 FQGNSA. The CDR3 runs 17 residues. In nucleotides, the CDR3 is TGTGCCAGCAGCGCAGGGTCCCCCTACTCTGGGGCCAACGTCCTGACTTTC. Its translation is CASSAGSPYSGANVLTF.

The chain links TRBV2 to TRBJ2-1; D unresolved. The CDR3 contains 13 residues. Germline V gives CDR1 SNHLY, CDR2 FYNNEI. The V gene lost 6 bases and the J gene lost 3 bases, with 9 bases spanning the gap. As DNA, the CDR3 is TGTGCCAGCAGAGACTTCAGCTACAATGAGCAGTTCTTC. It is translated as CASRDFSYNEQFF.

The genes are TRBV9 and TRBJ2-7, with D maybe TRBD1 (6 bases). The CDR3 totals 14 residues. Trimming took off 3 bases at V and 2 bases at J, with 12 bases between the two ends. Looked up from germline, CDR1 is SGDLS and CDR2 is YYNGEE. This CDR3 is CASSASGQPYEQYF. The CDR3 DNA follows: TGTGCCAGCAGCGCGTCGGGACAACCCTACGAGCAGTACTTC.